The text below deals with one T cell receptor (beta chain). Its matching antigen is unknown. The sample comes from a study of cytomegalovirus exposure and HLA in healthy donors. With 5 bases removed from V and 6 bases from J, the gap between germline ends came to 5 bases. Germline assignment: CDR1 SGHTA and CDR2 FQGNSA. The length of the CDR3 is 11 residues. Study findings and constraints: Follow-up analysis later connected one missense variant in DCLRE1C with trimming of TCR beta V- and J-genes.

PCR primers comprised 60 Vbeta and 13 Jbeta primers. Generated by immunoSEQ multiplex PCR, the TCRdb table keeps only in-frame clones and is missing some. The sample consists of 200,000 or so clones, 70% to 85% of them appearing once. The clonotype comes from a boy aged 2-15 years in good health and CMV-seronegative. The sample was PBMCs. The gene calls are TRBV7-2 and TRBJ2-1, with D perhaps TRBD1 (5 bases). In DNA, the CDR3 is TGTGCCAGCAGCAGGGGCAATGAGCAGTTCTTC. Translated: CASSRGNEQFF.